Below, 20 T cell receptor beta chains from the same sample are listed, as sequenced in a study of blood T cell repertoires in COVID-19. Profiling relied on immunoSEQ multiplex PCR, and the TCRdb table lists in-frame clones only, not all of them. The table has more than 300,000 clones, 88% seen once. The sample consisted of PBMCs or T cells enriched from blood (not recorded which). The origin of the receptors is a woman aged 18-29 years who had recovered from COVID-19.

This chain connects TRBV7-9 to TRBJ2-7; TRBD2 matches at 10 bases. V dropped 5 bases and J dropped 2; count of bases not matched to a gene: 3. The germline gives CDR1 SEHNR, CDR2 FQNEAQ (reference sequence). The CDR3 is 14 residues long. DNA for the CDR3: TGTGCCAGCAGCCCTAGCGGGGGCCCCTACGAGCAGTACTTC. Translating it yields CASSPSGGPYEQYF.

There are a few counts of this clone. The V and J genes are TRBV6-5 and TRBJ2-1; TRBD2 matches at 8 bases. This CDR3 region has 14 residues. With 5 bases clipped from V and 9 bases from J, the junction kept 9 bases outside the gene matches. Germline CDR1 reads MNHEY; CDR2 reads SVGAGI. The CDR3 protein is CASSRSGESGEQFF. Written as DNA, the CDR3 is TGTGCCAGCAGTCGTAGCGGGGAGTCGGGTGAGCAGTTCTTC.

V and J are TRBV7-3 and TRBJ1-1, with TRBD1 identical over 8 bases. J was trimmed by 11 bases and V by 2 bases; bases with no gene match: 4. Germline assignment: CDR1 SGHTA and CDR2 FQGTGA. The CDR3 consists of 12 residues. CDR3 residues: CASSLPGGKAFF. CDR3 sequence (DNA): TGTGCCAGCAGCTTACCAGGGGGCAAGGCTTTCTTT. The whole variable domain, filled in from reference TRBV7-3 and TRBJ1-1, reads GAGVSQTPSNKVTEKGKYVELRCDPISGHTALYWYRQSLGQGPEFLIYFQGTGAADDSGLPNDRFFAVRPEGSVSTLKIQRTERGDSAVYLCASSLPGGKAFFGQGTRLTVV.

V usage is TRBV5-4 and J usage is TRBJ1-2; TRBD1 matches at 9 bases. Unmatched junction bases numbered 12, after V lost 6 bases and J lost 6 bases. There are 15 residues in the CDR3. The V gene's germline CDR1 is SGHNT and CDR2 YYREEE (reference sequence). CDR3 sequence (DNA): TGTGCCAGCACGGCAGCCGGGACAGGGAACCATGGCTACACCTTC. Encoded protein: CASTAAGTGNHGYTF.

This clone was seen more than once but under ten times. This rearrangement joins TRBV12-3 or TRBV12-4 to TRBJ1-6, with D hard to call. V lost 5 bases, J lost 8 bases, and 7 bases lay in between. The CDR3 contains 12 residues. CDR3 DNA sequence: TGTGCCAGCAGTAAACGGGATTCACCCCTCCACTTT. This gives the protein CASSKRDSPLHF.

The genes are TRBV30 and TRBJ1-4; D is undetermined. The CDR3 covers 12 residues. The V end lost 4 bases, the J end lost 6 bases, and 9 bases lay between the germline ends. In germline, CDR1 is GTSNPN, CDR2 SVGIG (reference sequence). Here the CDR3 reads CAWNGSDEKLFF. The CDR3 DNA sequence: TGTGCCTGGAACGGTAGCGATGAAAAACTGTTTTTT.

The J gene is TRBJ1-2, the V gene TRBV28, with TRBD1 identical over 8 bases. The CDR3 consists of 14 residues. J was trimmed by 6 bases and V by 7 bases; bases with no gene match: 10. Germline CDR1 reads MDHEN; CDR2 reads SYDVKM. CDR3 nucleotides: TGTGCCAGCACCCTCAGGGGGCTTTATCATGGCTACACCTTC. Translated, it gives CASTLRGLYHGYTF.

The chain recombines TRBV2 with TRBJ2-5; 7 nucleotides align to TRBD1. After removal of 2 bases from V and 3 bases from J, the junction contained 6 bases not matched to a gene. This CDR3 has 15 amino acids. CDR1 SNHLY and CDR2 FYNNEI come from the germline V gene. CDR3 loop: CASSEHRGLEETQYF. The CDR3 nucleotides are TGTGCCAGCAGTGAACACAGGGGATTGGAAGAGACCCAGTACTTC.

This sequence joins TRBV5-6 and TRBJ1-1; TRBD1 aligns across 7 bases. CDR1 and CDR2 from the germline V gene are SGHDT and YYEEEE. CDR3 length: 15 amino acids. The ends lost 4 bases at V and 1 base at J; junction bases unmatched: 7. The CDR3 region has the DNA TGTGCCAGCAGCGAAGTCAGGGGGAAGAACACTGAAGCTTTCTTT. This sequence encodes CASSEVRGKNTEAFF.

The rearrangement uses TRBV5-8 and TRBJ1-6, with 7 bases fitting TRBD1. Looked up from germline, CDR1 is SGHTS and CDR2 is YDEGEE. This CDR3 spans 16 amino acids. The trim removed 4 bases at V and 6 bases at J, leaving 10 bases unmatched. The CDR3 reads CASSPGQPYFNSPLHF. CDR3 nucleotides: TGTGCCAGCAGCCCGGGACAGCCTTATTTTAATTCACCCCTCCACTTT. The whole variable domain, filled in from reference TRBV5-8 and TRBJ1-6, reads EAGVTQSPTHLIKTRGQQATLRCSPISGHTSVYWYQQALGLGLQFLLWYDEGEERNRGNFPPRFSGRQFPNYSSELNVNALELEDSALYLCASSPGQPYFNSPLHFGNGTRLTVT.

This clone appeared a few times. This chain connects TRBV10-3 to TRBJ1-2; no reliable D call. This CDR3 spans 13 amino acids. The V gene lost 6 bases and the J gene lost 8 bases, with 16 bases spanning the gap. In germline, CDR1 is ENHRY, CDR2 SYGVKD. DNA of the CDR3: TGTGCCATCAGAACCCCGGGGAAGCAGGGCTACACCTTC. Translated, it gives CAIRTPGKQGYTF.

The rearrangement joins TRBV5-4 to TRBJ1-2; 8 nucleotides align to TRBD1. The germline V gene has CDR1 SGHNT and CDR2 YYREEE (reference sequence). J was trimmed by 3 bases and V by 7 bases; bases with no gene match: 11. CDR3 size: 15 residues. DNA of the CDR3: TGTGCCAGCCACCCGGGACAGGCAAATTACTATGGCTACACCTTC. It translates to CASHPGQANYYGYTF. Combining the CDR3 with reference TRBV5-4 and TRBJ1-2 gives the whole variable domain ETGVTQSPTHLIKTRGQQVTLRCSSQSGHNTVSWYQQALGQGPQFIFQYYREEENGRGNFPPRFSGLQFPNYSSELNVNALELDDSALYLCASHPGQANYYGYTFGSGTRLTVV.

The rearrangement joins TRBV7-2 to TRBJ1-1, with TRBD1 identical over 8 bases. The CDR3 runs 13 residues. V gave up 5 bases and J gave up 11 bases; unmatched junction bases: 10. Germline V gene sequence: CDR1 SGHTA, CDR2 FQGNSA. The CDR3 loop is CASSPWTGTAAFF. CDR3 nucleotides: TGTGCCAGCAGCCCATGGACAGGGACGGCGGCTTTCTTT.

V usage is TRBV4-3 and J usage is TRBJ1-1, with 7 nucleotides matching TRBD1. The CDR3 runs 16 residues. V trimming: 6 bases; J trimming: 1 base; junction bases outside the gene matches: 11. Germline V gene data show CDR1 as LGHNA and CDR2 as YSLEER. CDR3 protein: CASRQTPTGRNTEAFF. As DNA, the CDR3 is TGCGCCAGCAGGCAGACCCCGACAGGGAGGAACACTGAAGCTTTCTTT.

This rearrangement joins TRBV6-6 to TRBJ2-1; D is perhaps TRBD2 (6 bases). The germline gives CDR1 MNHNY, CDR2 SVGAGI (reference sequence). V lost 6 bases and J lost 12, with 15 bases in between. The CDR3 is 12 residues long. This CDR3 is CASRAGGPRQFF. Written as DNA, the CDR3 is TGTGCCAGCAGAGCCGGGGGACCCAGGCAGTTCTTC.

This sequence joins TRBV28 and TRBJ1-5; 8 nucleotides line up with TRBD1. J lost 0 bases, V lost 7 bases, and 8 bases had no gene match. CDR1 is MDHEN, CDR2 SYDVKM, per germline. This CDR3 is 16 amino acids long. For the CDR3, the DNA is TGTGCCAGCAATCCGGGACAGGTTCTTAGCAATCAGCCCCAGCATTTT. Its protein is CASNPGQVLSNQPQHF.

This clone appeared a few times. The chain joins TRBV18 to TRBJ1-4; D is unresolved. CDR1 is KGHSH and CDR2 is LQKENI in the germline V gene. The V end lost 6 bases, the J end lost 3 bases, and 5 bases lay between the germline ends. CDR3 length equals 12 residues. CDR3 in amino acids: CASSQSNEKLFF. The CDR3 DNA follows: TGTGCCAGCTCCCAGTCTAATGAAAAACTGTTTTTT.

The gene calls are TRBV5-1 and TRBJ1-3; TRBD1 agrees at 7 bases. J lost 0 bases, V lost 2 bases, and 5 bases had no gene match. The CDR3 sequence is 16 residues long. Germline assignment: CDR1 SGHRS and CDR2 YFSETQ. The CDR3 DNA sequence: TGCGCCAGCAGCTTTAGACAGGGCTACTCTGGAAACACCATATATTTT. Translated, it gives CASSFRQGYSGNTIYF.

The chain joins TRBV29-1 to TRBJ2-5, with D maybe TRBD1 (5 bases). Per the germline V gene, CDR1 is SQVTM and CDR2 is ANQGSEA. V dropped 4 bases and J dropped 5 bases, with 11 bases sitting between them. The CDR3 sequence is 12 residues long. CDR3 protein: CSVGQGTETQYF. The CDR3 DNA sequence: TGCAGCGTTGGGCAGGGAACCGAGACCCAGTACTTC.

The chain combines TRBV5-6 with TRBJ2-5, with TRBD2 matching over 11 bases. This CDR3 has 16 amino acids. V lost 0 bases, J lost 5 bases, and 6 bases stayed unmatched. Looked up from germline, CDR1 is SGHDT and CDR2 is YYEEEE. Here the CDR3 reads CASSLGPSGGQETQYF. The CDR3 DNA is TGTGCCAGCAGCTTGGGTCCTAGCGGGGGGCAGGAGACCCAGTACTTC.